This T cell receptor beta chain was sequenced in a study of OX40 agonist ivuxolimab in advanced cancers. The CDR3 is 14 amino acids. V lost 0 bases and J lost 0, with 7 bases in between. Germline V gene lookup returns CDR1 SGDLS and CDR2 YYNGEE. This clone was seen a few times. TCRdb keeps only in-frame clones here, not all; method: immunoSEQ multiplex PCR. The repertoire consists of about 59,000 clones, with 84% occurring once and the leading ten covering roughly 2%. This material consisted of CD4+ or CD8+ T cells sorted from blood, taken in a trial of the OX40 agonist ivuxolimab. The gene calls are TRBV9 and TRBJ2-7; D is ambiguous. The clonotype was recovered from an adult with an advanced solid tumor such as melanoma, head and neck, liver or kidney cancer. DNA for the CDR3: TGTGCCAGCAGCGTAGATGGCAGCTCCTACGAGCAGTACTTC. Translating it yields CASSVDGSSYEQYF.